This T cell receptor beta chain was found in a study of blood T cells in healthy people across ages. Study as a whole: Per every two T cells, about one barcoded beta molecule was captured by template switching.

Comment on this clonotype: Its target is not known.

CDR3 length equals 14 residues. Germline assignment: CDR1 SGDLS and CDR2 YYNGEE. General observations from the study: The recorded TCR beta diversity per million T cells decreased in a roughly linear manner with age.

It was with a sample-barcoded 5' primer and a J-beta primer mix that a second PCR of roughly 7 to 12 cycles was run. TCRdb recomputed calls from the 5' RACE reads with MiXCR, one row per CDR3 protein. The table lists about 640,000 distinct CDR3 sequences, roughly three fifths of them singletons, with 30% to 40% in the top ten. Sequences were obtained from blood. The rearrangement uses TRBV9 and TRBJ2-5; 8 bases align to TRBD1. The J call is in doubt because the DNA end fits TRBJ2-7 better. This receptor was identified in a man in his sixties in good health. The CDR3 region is CASSASGQVSEQYF. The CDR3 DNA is TGTGCCAGCAGCGCGTCGGGACAGGTATCCGAGCAGTACTTC.